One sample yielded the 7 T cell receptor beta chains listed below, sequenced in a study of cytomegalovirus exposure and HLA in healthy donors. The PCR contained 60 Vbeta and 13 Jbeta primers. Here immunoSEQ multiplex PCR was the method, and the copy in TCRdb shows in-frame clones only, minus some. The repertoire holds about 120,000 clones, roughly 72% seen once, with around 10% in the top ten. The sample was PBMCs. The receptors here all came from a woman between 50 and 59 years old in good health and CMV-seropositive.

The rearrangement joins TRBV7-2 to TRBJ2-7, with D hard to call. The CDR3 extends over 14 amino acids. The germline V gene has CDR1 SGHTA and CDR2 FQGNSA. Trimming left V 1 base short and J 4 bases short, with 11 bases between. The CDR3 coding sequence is TGTGCCAGCAGCTTAGATTTTTCGGTTTACGAGCAGTACTTC. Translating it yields CASSLDFSVYEQYF.

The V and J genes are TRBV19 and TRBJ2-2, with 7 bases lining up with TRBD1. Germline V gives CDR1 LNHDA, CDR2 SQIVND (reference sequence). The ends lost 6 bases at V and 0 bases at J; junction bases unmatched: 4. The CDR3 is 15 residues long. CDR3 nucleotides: TGTGCCAGTAGGACAGGGCAAACGAACACCGGGGAGCTGTTTTTT. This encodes CASRTGQTNTGELFF.

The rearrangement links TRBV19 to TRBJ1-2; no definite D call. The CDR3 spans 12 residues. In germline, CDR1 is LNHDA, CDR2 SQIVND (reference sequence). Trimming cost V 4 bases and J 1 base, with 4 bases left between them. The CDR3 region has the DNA TGTGCCAGTAGTACTCGTAACTATGGCTACACCTTC. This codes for CASSTRNYGYTF.

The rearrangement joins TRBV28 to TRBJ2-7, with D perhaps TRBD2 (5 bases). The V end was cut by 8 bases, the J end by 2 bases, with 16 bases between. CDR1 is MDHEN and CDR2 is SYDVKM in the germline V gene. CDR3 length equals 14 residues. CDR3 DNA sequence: TGTGCCAGCGTAACCCCCGGGAACCCCTACGAGCAGTACTTC. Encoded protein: CASVTPGNPYEQYF.

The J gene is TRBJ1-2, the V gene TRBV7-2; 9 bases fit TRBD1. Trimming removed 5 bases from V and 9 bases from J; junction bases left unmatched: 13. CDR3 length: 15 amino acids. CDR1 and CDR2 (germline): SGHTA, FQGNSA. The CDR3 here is CASSQNTGTGRSYTF. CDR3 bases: TGTGCCAGCAGCCAAAACACAGGGACAGGGCGAAGCTACACCTTC.

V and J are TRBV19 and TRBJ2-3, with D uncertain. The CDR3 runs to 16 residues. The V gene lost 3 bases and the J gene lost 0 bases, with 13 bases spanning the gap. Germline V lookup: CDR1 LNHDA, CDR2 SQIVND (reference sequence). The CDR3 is CASSMSITMSTDTQYF. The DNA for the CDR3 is TGTGCCAGTAGTATGAGCATAACGATGAGCACAGATACGCAGTATTTT.

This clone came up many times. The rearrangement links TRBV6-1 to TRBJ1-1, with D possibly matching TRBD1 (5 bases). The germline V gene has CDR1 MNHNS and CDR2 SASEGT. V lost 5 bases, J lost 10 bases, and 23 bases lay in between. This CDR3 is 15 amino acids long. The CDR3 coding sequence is TGTGCCAGCAGTCCTCGAGCAAGAGACCGGGACTTAGCTTTCTTT. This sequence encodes CASSPRARDRDLAFF.